The T cell receptor beta chain described here comes from a study of control samples from healthy donors and cancer patients. Germline V gene data show CDR1 as SGHTA and CDR2 as FQGTGA. The CDR3 runs to 16 residues. The V gene end was trimmed by 4 bases and the J gene end by 0 bases; junction bases not matched to a gene: 2. The method was immunoSEQ multiplex PCR; TCRdb's version includes in-frame clones alone and lacks a portion of them. The table includes about 200,000 clones, about 90% detected once. This chain links TRBV7-3 with TRBJ2-6; 8 bases agree with TRBD1. Sequencing input: blood. This TCR derives from a man aged 30 to 45 in good health. The CDR3 DNA reads as TGTGCCAGCAGCTGGGACAGGTCCTCTGGGGCCAACGTCCTGACTTTC. It encodes CASSWDRSSGANVLTF. The whole variable domain, filled in from reference TRBV7-3 and TRBJ2-6, reads GAGVSQTPSNKVTEKGKYVELRCDPISGHTALYWYRQSLGQGPEFLIYFQGTGAADDSGLPNDRFFAVRPEGSVSTLKIQRTERGDSAVYLCASSWDRSSGANVLTFGAGSRLTVL.